This T cell receptor (beta chain) emerged from a study of siplizumab effects on memory and regulatory T cells. With regard to this clone: What it binds is not known.

TCRdb's copy holds only in-frame clones and misses some; the assay was immunoSEQ multiplex PCR. The data contain over 80,000 clones, roughly 90% of them singletons. The CDR3 is made up of 16 amino acids. V lost 1 base to trimming and J lost 0 bases, with 12 bases between them. The germline gives CDR1 SGHAT, CDR2 FQNNGV. Study-wide findings and caveats: The mean Treg-derived percentage of mappable alloreactive CD4+ clones was about 70% with siplizumab compared with 25% to 30% in controls. A naive or memory phenotype could not be assigned to roughly 75-96% of the proliferating CD4+ or CD8+ clones. The alloresponse seemed to draw substantially on naive T cells, which appeared more diverse than memory cells. Siplizumab significantly reduced alloreactive sequences traceable to unstimulated CD4+ memory cells.

The sample taken for sequencing was Tregs sorted from blood. This sequence originates from a human donor in good health. The chain couples TRBV11-2 to TRBJ1-1, with unresolved D. The CDR3 region has the DNA TGTGCCAGCAGCTTAGTCAGGTCTGTTATGAACACTGAAGCTTTCTTT. Encoded protein: CASSLVRSVMNTEAFF.